Below are 27 T cell receptor beta chains sequenced from a single sample in a study of blood T cell repertoires in COVID-19. The protocol was immunoSEQ multiplex PCR, while the TCRdb copy is restricted to in-frame clones and leaves out a portion. The table has 45,000 to 55,000 clones, about 82% seen once. Specimen: peripheral blood. Receptors originate from an older man with active COVID-19.

The chain links TRBV7-8 to TRBJ1-4; a possible D gene is TRBD1 (5 bases). The length of the CDR3 is 15 residues. Germline-derived CDR1 and CDR2 are SGHVS and FQNEAQ. V gave up 6 bases and J gave up 6 bases, with 17 bases separating them. CDR3 nucleotides: TGTGCCAGCAGTAACGCGGGGGGGTTCGATGAAAAACTGTTTTTT. It codes for CASSNAGGFDEKLFF.

This chain uses TRBV24-1 with TRBJ2-3, with TRBD1 matching 8 bases. Germline V lookup: CDR1 KGHDR, CDR2 SFDVKD. V lost 9 bases and J lost 6; bases outside the gene matches: 7. The CDR3 loop spans 13 amino acids. The chain's CDR3 is CATSQGAIDTQYF. The CDR3, as DNA: TGTGCCACCTCCCAGGGGGCAATCGATACGCAGTATTTT.

This sequence joins TRBV5-1 and TRBJ2-5; 9 nucleotides line up with TRBD1. This CDR3 region has 15 residues. V was pared by 4 bases and J by 5 bases, with 9 bases of the junction left unmatched. Germline loops: CDR1 SGHRS, CDR2 YFSETQ. CDR3 in DNA: TGCGCCAGCAGCCTCAGACAGGGGGACAAGGAGACCCAGTACTTC. Amino acids: CASSLRQGDKETQYF.

This chain links TRBV6-5 with TRBJ2-5; 7 bases map to TRBD2. Germline V gene sequence: CDR1 MNHEY, CDR2 SVGAGI. This CDR3 region has 14 residues. The J segment lost 7 bases and the V segment lost 3 bases, leaving 8 bases of the junction unmatched. In nucleotides, the CDR3 is TGTGCCAGCAGTTATTCCGGGGGGAGGCGGACCCAGTACTTC. It encodes CASSYSGGRRTQYF.

The chain carries TRBV19 and TRBJ2-7; possible D gene TRBD1, 5 bases. CDR3 length: 17 residues. The V and J ends lost 3 bases and 0 bases respectively, with 18 bases between them. Germline values: CDR1 LNHDA, CDR2 SQIVND (reference sequence). CDR3 in amino acids: CASSIVGSTGTSYEQYF. CDR3 coding DNA: TGTGCCAGTAGTATCGTAGGGTCCACAGGTACCTCCTACGAGCAGTACTTC.

This chain links TRBV18 with TRBJ2-5; a possible D gene is TRBD1 (5 bases). Per germline, CDR1 KGHSH and CDR2 LQKENI. V lost 3 bases and J lost 5, with 16 bases in between. The CDR3 contains 15 residues. The CDR3 DNA is TGTGCCAGCTCACCTCAAGACCAGGGATGGGAGACCCAGTACTTC. This translates into CASSPQDQGWETQYF.

Remarks on this clone: Sequence at one end of the junction differs from germline and may be a read error. The chain uses TRBV7-7 and TRBJ1-2; D might be TRBD1 (6 bases). Per germline, CDR1 SSHAT and CDR2 FNYEAQ (reference sequence). The CDR3 totals 14 residues. CDR3 loop: CASSLGGRARGYTF. The DNA for the CDR3 is TGTGCTAGCAGCTTAGGGGGGAGGGCGCGGGGCTACACCTTC.

The rearrangement joins TRBV7-9 to TRBJ2-1, with D perhaps matching TRBD1 (6 bases). The CDR3 spans 13 residues. Germline CDR1 SEHNR, CDR2 FQNEAQ (reference sequence). V lost 1 base and J 5 bases, leaving 6 bases between the germline ends. CDR3 sequence reads: CASSLDRDNEQFF. CDR3 in DNA: TGTGCCAGCAGCTTAGACAGGGACAATGAGCAGTTCTTC.

This chain links TRBV3-1 (or the pseudogene TRBV3-2) with TRBJ1-1; 8 nucleotides line up with TRBD1. Germline V lookup: CDR1 LGHDT, CDR2 YNNKEL (reference sequence). The CDR3 is 15 amino acids. With V trimmed by 0 bases and J by 4 bases, 4 bases remained unmatched. CDR3 in DNA: TGTGCCAGCAGCCAAGAACGGGGACAGGCCACTGAAGCTTTCTTT. Translation: CASSQERGQATEAFF.

This chain uses TRBV2 with TRBJ2-1; D is ambiguous. The CDR3 sequence is 11 residues long. Per germline, CDR1 SNHLY and CDR2 FYNNEI. Trimming cost V 3 bases and J 7 bases, with 4 bases left between them. CDR3 in amino acids: CASSERNEQFF. DNA of the CDR3: TGTGCCAGCAGTGAGCGGAATGAGCAGTTCTTC. Together with reference TRBV2 and TRBJ2-1, the CDR3 gives the full variable domain: EPEVTQTPSHQVTQMGQEVILRCVPISNHLYFYWYRQILGQKVEFLVSFYNNEISEKSEIFDDQFSVERPDGSNFTLKIRSTKLEDSAMYFCASSERNEQFFGPGTRLTVL.

This clone was observed a single time. The chain has TRBV4-3 and TRBJ1-2, with 11 bases aligning to TRBD1. The V segment lost 4 bases and the J segment 8 bases; nucleotides outside the gene matches: 3. The CDR3 has 13 residues. The germline V gene encodes CDR1 LGHNA and CDR2 YSLEER. The CDR3 is CASSPGQGDGYTF. Here the CDR3 DNA reads TGCGCCAGCAGCCCGGGACAGGGGGACGGCTACACCTTC.

The chain links TRBV7-2 to TRBJ2-5; a weak D match, TRBD2 (6 bases). The CDR3 contains 15 residues. The V end was cut by 5 bases, the J end by 7 bases, with 20 bases between. Germline CDR1 reads SGHTA; CDR2 reads FQGNSA. The CDR3 spells CASSQATGDGGTQYF. Here the CDR3 DNA reads TGTGCCAGCAGCCAGGCTACGGGGGACGGCGGGACCCAGTACTTC. The variable domain in full, with the rest retrieved from reference TRBV7-2 and TRBJ2-5, is GAGVSQSPSNKVTEKGKDVELRCDPISGHTALYWYRQSLGQGLEFLIYFQGNSAPDKSGLPSDRFSAERTGGSVSTLTIQRTQQEDSAVYLCASSQATGDGGTQYFGPGTRLLVL.

This clone was seen just once. This chain connects TRBV5-1 to TRBJ1-1, with 7 nucleotides matching TRBD1. Losses at the gene ends were 4 bases for V and 2 bases for J; bases not matched to a gene: 5. This CDR3 contains 14 residues. Germline V gene sequence: CDR1 SGHRS, CDR2 YFSETQ. CDR3 bases: TGCGCCAGCAGCCGACAGGGACGTAACACTGAAGCTTTCTTT. It encodes CASSRQGRNTEAFF.

The chain combines TRBV9 with TRBJ2-4; D perhaps matches TRBD1 (5 bases). This CDR3 is 15 amino acids long. V was shortened by 3 bases and J by 4 bases, with 14 bases between the two germline ends. Per the germline V gene, CDR1 is SGDLS and CDR2 is YYNGEE. CDR3 nucleotide sequence: TGTGCCAGCAGCGCACATCCGACAGAGAAAAACATTCAGTACTTC. Translation: CASSAHPTEKNIQYF.

This chain uses TRBV2 with TRBJ1-2; 7 bases agree with TRBD1. The CDR3 has 14 amino acids. Germline loops: CDR1 SNHLY, CDR2 FYNNEI. Trimming removed 6 bases from V and 2 bases from J; junction bases left unmatched: 6. The CDR3 sequence is CASRGQGDNYGYTF. The CDR3 nucleotides read TGTGCCAGCAGAGGGCAGGGGGACAACTATGGCTACACCTTC.

V usage is TRBV27 and J usage is TRBJ1-1; 10 bases are a match to TRBD1. Looked up from germline, CDR1 is MNHEY and CDR2 is SMNVEV (reference sequence). The CDR3 sequence is 16 residues long. The V gene end was trimmed by 3 bases and the J gene end by 2 bases; junction bases not matched to a gene: 6. The CDR3 spells CASSFEDRGPNTEAFF. CDR3 coding DNA: TGTGCCAGCAGTTTTGAAGACAGGGGGCCAAACACTGAAGCTTTCTTT.

The chain is built from TRBV5-4 and TRBJ2-3; D possibly corresponds to TRBD2 (5 bases). The CDR3 runs to 16 residues. V was clipped by 3 bases and J by 2 bases, with 16 bases between them. Germline values: CDR1 SGHNT, CDR2 YYREEE (reference sequence). In nucleotides, the CDR3 is TGTGCCAGCAGCTGGGGTGGGCGGGCGAACACAGATACGCAGTATTTT. It codes for CASSWGGRANTDTQYF.

The chain has TRBV6-4 and TRBJ2-2; TRBD1 matches at 7 bases. The CDR3 has 16 residues. The germline CDR1 and CDR2 sequences are MRHNA and SNTAGT. V trimming: 0 bases; J trimming: 4 bases; junction bases outside the gene matches: 5. The CDR3, as DNA: TGTGCCAGCAGTGACTCCTGGACAGGAGGCACCGGGGAGCTGTTTTTT. Amino acid sequence: CASSDSWTGGTGELFF.

The chain employs TRBV9 and TRBJ2-7; 7 bases agree with TRBD2. The germline gives CDR1 SGDLS, CDR2 YYNGEE. The CDR3 has 16 amino acids. V lost 0 bases to trimming and J lost 0 bases; unmatched junction nucleotides: 6. The CDR3 region is CASSVGTSANSYEQYF. In nucleotides, the CDR3 is TGTGCCAGCAGCGTAGGAACTAGCGCGAACTCCTACGAGCAGTACTTC.

This CDR3 reads CATSDPSSRRAFF. CDR3 DNA sequence: TGTGCCACCAGTGACCCTTCTTCCCGGAGGGCTTTCTTT. The J gene is TRBJ1-1, the V gene TRBV24-1; D remains unclear. The CDR3 contains 13 residues. Looked up from germline, CDR1 is KGHDR and CDR2 is SFDVKD. V dropped 4 bases and J dropped 11 bases, with 16 bases sitting between them.

The V call is TRBV5-4, the J call TRBJ2-1; 16 bases line up with TRBD2. V shed 3 bases and J 4 bases; nucleotides not matched to a gene: 4. Germline CDR1 reads SGHNT; CDR2 reads YYREEE (reference sequence). This CDR3 has 17 amino acids. CDR3 protein: CASSSGTSGGAYNEQFF. For the CDR3, the DNA is TGTGCCAGCAGCTCCGGGACTAGCGGGGGGGCATACAATGAGCAGTTCTTC.

The V and J genes are TRBV6-2 or TRBV6-3 and TRBJ2-3, with 10 bases lining up with TRBD2. The CDR3 runs 14 residues. The V gene's germline CDR1 is MNHEY and CDR2 SVGEGT. The J segment lost 6 bases and the V segment lost 2 bases, leaving 2 bases of the junction unmatched. The CDR3 loop is CASSYAAGGDTQYF. DNA for the CDR3: TGTGCCAGCAGTTACGCAGCGGGAGGGGATACGCAGTATTTT.

The chain is built from TRBV6-2 or TRBV6-3 and TRBJ2-4; TRBD1 is a possible D gene (6 bases). CDR3 size: 15 residues. The germline V and J ends were trimmed by 6 bases and 3 bases, with 15 bases remaining between them. Germline V lookup: CDR1 MNHEY, CDR2 SVGEGT. The CDR3 DNA sequence: TGTGCCAGCAGCCCTGCAGGGGAAGGCAAAAACATTCAGTACTTC. Translated: CASSPAGEGKNIQYF.

CDR3 amino acids: CASSLTGTLQETQYF. Written as DNA, the CDR3 is TGTGCCAGCAGTCTAACCGGGACACTTCAAGAGACCCAGTACTTC. The rearrangement links TRBV2 to TRBJ2-5; D might be TRBD1 (6 bases). V shed 5 bases and J shed 2 bases, with 15 bases lying between them. Germline CDR1 and CDR2: SNHLY and FYNNEI. The CDR3 is made up of 15 amino acids.

V is TRBV6-5 and J is TRBJ2-5, with D tentatively TRBD2 (6 bases). Germline CDR1 reads MNHEY; CDR2 reads SVGAGI. V was cut by 8 bases and J by 4 bases, with 17 bases left in between. The CDR3 extends over 14 amino acids. The CDR3 here is CASGRDWGGETQYF. The CDR3 nucleotides are TGTGCCAGCGGCCGGGACTGGGGAGGAGAGACCCAGTACTTC.

The V gene is TRBV18, the J gene TRBJ2-7; 10 nucleotides match TRBD2. This CDR3 has 14 residues. In germline, CDR1 is KGHSH, CDR2 LQKENI. Trimming cost V 3 bases and J 4 bases; bases outside gene matches: 3. CDR3 sequence (DNA): TGTGCCAGCTCACCCTCTAGCGGGGGTTACGAGCAGTACTTC. Its protein is CASSPSSGGYEQYF.

The chain carries TRBV5-1 and TRBJ1-2, with D possibly matching TRBD1 (5 bases). V shed 2 bases and J shed 1 base, with 9 bases lying between them. This CDR3 is built from 14 residues. CDR1 and CDR2 from the germline V gene are SGHRS and YFSETQ. The CDR3 region has the DNA TGCGCCAGCAGCTTCGGGGACTTTAACTATGGCTACACCTTC. Protein sequence: CASSFGDFNYGYTF.